This T cell receptor (beta chain) was found in a study of blood T cell repertoires in COVID-19. Across the whole study: PBMCs, B-cell-depleted T cells, or T cells were the source of the cDNA or gDNA that made up the material.

Original data processing: Using reference gene primer amplification, nucleated cell counts were estimated. Sequencing used immunoSEQ multiplex PCR; TCRdb keeps in-frame clones, though not all of them. The V and J calls and clone size come from that table; D and trimming were worked out from the DNA. The sample yields roughly 290,000 clones, approximately 88% seen once. This clone was counted once. The CDR3 sequence is 15 residues long. The V end lost 1 base, the J end lost 4 bases, and 11 bases lay between the germline ends. Germline values: CDR1 SGHTA, CDR2 FQGTGA. Across about two dozen US areas, participants ranged in age from roughly 18 to 95 years. Cohort assignment relied on participant-reported clinical history.

Sequencing used PBMCs or T cells enriched from blood (not recorded which). This sequence was found in a woman aged 40 to 50 who had recovered from COVID-19. The genes are TRBV7-3 and TRBJ2-1, with TRBD2 as a possible D gene (5 bases). CDR3 loop: CASSLSVRGYNEQFF. The CDR3 nucleotides are TGTGCCAGCAGCTTAAGCGTTCGAGGGTACAATGAGCAGTTCTTC.